The text below deals with one T cell receptor beta chain. Following a re-call of the 5' RACE reads, TCRdb has one entry per CDR3 protein and lacks DNA. The sample totals 250,000 to 300,000 distinct CDR3 sequences. These data are taken from a study of T cells expressing NK-cell markers. CDR1 and CDR2 from the germline V gene are MDHEN and SYDVKM. The length of the CDR3 is 14 residues. The rearrangement uses TRBV28 and TRBJ2-3; lacking DNA, the TRBD1 call made by TCRdb goes unchecked. This TCR was recovered from a woman aged 18 to 69 in good health. Input material: blood T cells: a sorted CD56 or NKG2C T cell subset, CD4+ or CD8+ T cells, or bulk PBMC T cells (not recorded which). The CDR3: CASRLDRLTDTQYF.